A single TCR beta chain is shown here with its context. Its antigen is currently unknown. Germline-derived CDR1 and CDR2 are WSHSY and SAAADI. Trimming stripped 6 bases from V and 2 bases from J, with 10 bases between. There are 13 residues in the CDR3. The record originates from a study of liver allograft versus peripheral blood T cells. Study-level background: The study compared liver allograft T cell receptor repertoires against peripheral blood repertoires of liver transplant recipients. General study points: Repertoires found inside liver allografts reportedly differed from T cell receptor repertoires in peripheral blood.

TCRdb re-called the reads through MiXCR, storing one row per CDR3 protein. The sample has approximately 9,000 distinct CDR3 sequences; under 20% are singletons. The gene calls are TRBV10-2 and TRBJ1-1; D unresolved. The clonotype was recovered from a human patient who had a liver transplant. Part of the T cell pool may stem from the graft donor. Here the CDR3 DNA reads TGCGCCAGCAGACTACGGGGTAACACTGAAGCTTTCTTT. This translates into CASRLRGNTEAFF.